This is a list of T cell receptor beta chains from one sample in a study of identical twins. TCRdb re-analysed the 5' RACE reads in MiXCR, keeping a single row per CDR3 protein. In the table there are fewer than 500,000 distinct CDR3 sequences, approximately 25% of which are singletons. These data were likewise used in another study, on T cells expressing NK-cell markers.

The sequencing input was CD4+ T cells sorted from blood. The source is a woman between 18 and 29 years old in good health. The CDR3 runs from the conserved cysteine through the conserved F or W. The D gene is left open where the match is weak. The size entry is marked missing in some rows and otherwise reads once, few, many or a size class.

TRBJ1-4 | - | - | TRBV7-3 | TGTGCCAGCAGCTTAGGTCCGCGTGAAAAACTGTTTTTT | CASSLGPREKLFF
TRBJ2-2 | - | - | TRBV10-1 | TGCGCCAGTGGCAGGCAAGACACCGGGGAGCTGTTTTTT | CASGRQDTGELFF
TRBJ2-2 | few | - | TRBV20-1 | TGCAGTGCTAGTCACAGTTCGAACACCGGGGAGCTGTTTTTT | CSASHSSNTGELFF
TRBJ2-7 | - | TRBD2 | TRBV20-1 | TGCAGTGCTAACCGCGGGGGAAGCTCCTACGAGCAGTACTTC | CSANRGGSSYEQYF
TRBJ1-2 | - | - | TRBV6-5 | TGTGCCAGCAGTTATCTCTTATCGGGAAGAGGTTTTAATAGCTACACCTTC | CASSYLLSGRGFNSYTF
TRBJ2-3 | - | TRBD2 | TRBV12-3/TRBV12-4 | TGTGCCAGCAGACTTCTCAGCGGGAGGGGAGGGGATACGCAGTATTTT | CASRLLSGRGGDTQYF
TRBJ2-7 | few | TRBD2 | TRBV6-5 | TGTGCCAGCAGTTACCCGCCCGCTAGCGGATCCTACGAGCAGTACTTC | CASSYPPASGSYEQYF
TRBJ2-1 | - | TRBD2 | TRBV7-2 | TGTGCCAGCAGCTTAGATGGGACTAGCTCAAATGAGCAGTTCTTC | CASSLDGTSSNEQFF
TRBJ2-3 | few | - | TRBV3-1 | TGTGCCAGCAGCCTAGATGTGGGGAGAGATACGCAGTATTTT | CASSLDVGRDTQYF
TRBJ2-1 | few | - | TRBV5-1 | TGCGCCAGCAGCTTGTCAACAGGAGAGGGTCATGAGCAGTTCTTC | CASSLSTGEGHEQFF
TRBJ2-5 | few | - | TRBV27 | TGTGCCAGCAGTGAAACGTGGGGAGAGACCCAGTACTTC | CASSETWGETQYF
TRBJ2-1 | - | TRBD1 | TRBV5-1 | TGCGCCAGCAGCTTGGCAGGACAGGGTCACAATGAGCAGTTCTTC | CASSLAGQGHNEQFF
TRBJ2-3 | - | - | TRBV7-8 | TGTGCCAGCAGCCCCCGGGGAGCTGGAGATACGCAGTATTTT | CASSPRGAGDTQYF
TRBJ2-2 | few | - | TRBV10-3 | TGTGCCATCAGTGACGGCAGGGGGAACACCGGGGAGCTGTTTTTT | CAISDGRGNTGELFF
TRBJ2-5 | few | - | TRBV5-1 | TGCGCCAGCAACCCGGCCGGGACCGAAGAGACCCAGTACTTC | CASNPAGTEETQYF